Below are 2 T cell receptor beta chains sequenced from a single sample in a study of blood T cell repertoires in COVID-19. TCRdb keeps only in-frame clones here, not all; method: immunoSEQ multiplex PCR. The data hold around 62,000 clones, with around nine tenths observed a single time. Material for sequencing was peripheral blood. The receptors here all came from an older woman with acute or convalescent COVID-19.

The chain has TRBV5-6 and TRBJ2-1; 8 bases map to TRBD1. The trim removed 5 bases at V and 4 bases at J, leaving 8 bases unmatched. Germline V gives CDR1 SGHDT, CDR2 YYEEEE. This CDR3 is built from 15 residues. The CDR3 DNA follows: TGTGCCAGCAGGTCAACAGGGGGAGAATACAATGAGCAGTTCTTC. It codes for CASRSTGGEYNEQFF.

This rearrangement joins TRBV19 to TRBJ1-1, with 7 bases fitting TRBD1. The germline CDR1 and CDR2 sequences are LNHDA and SQIVND (reference sequence). The J segment lost 10 bases and the V segment lost 5 bases, leaving 10 bases of the junction unmatched. The CDR3 contains 13 residues. CDR3 nucleotides: TGTGCCAGTAGTGCCGTGACAGGGTCGATAGCTTTCTTT. Translated, it gives CASSAVTGSIAFF.